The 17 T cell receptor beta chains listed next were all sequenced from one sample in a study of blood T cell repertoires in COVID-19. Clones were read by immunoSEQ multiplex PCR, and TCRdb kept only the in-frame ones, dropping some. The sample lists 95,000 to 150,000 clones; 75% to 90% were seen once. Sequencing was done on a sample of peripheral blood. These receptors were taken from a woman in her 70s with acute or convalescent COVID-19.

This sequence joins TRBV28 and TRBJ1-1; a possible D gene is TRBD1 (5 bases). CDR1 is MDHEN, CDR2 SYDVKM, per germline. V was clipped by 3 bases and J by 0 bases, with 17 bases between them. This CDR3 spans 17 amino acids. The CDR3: CASSFYLKTQVNTEAFF. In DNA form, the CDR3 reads TGTGCCAGCAGTTTCTATTTGAAGACACAGGTGAACACTGAAGCTTTCTTT.

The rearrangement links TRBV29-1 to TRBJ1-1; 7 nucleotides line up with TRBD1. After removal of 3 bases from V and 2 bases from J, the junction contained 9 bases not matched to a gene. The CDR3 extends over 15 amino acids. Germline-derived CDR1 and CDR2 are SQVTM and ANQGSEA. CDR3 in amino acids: CSVDPTGVGNTEAFF. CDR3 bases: TGCAGCGTTGATCCTACAGGGGTTGGTAACACTGAAGCTTTCTTT.

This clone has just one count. The CDR3 loop is CASSRGASTSGANVLTF. CDR3 DNA: TGTGCCAGCAGCCGAGGGGCCAGCACCTCTGGGGCCAACGTCCTGACTTTC. The chain employs TRBV6-6 and TRBJ2-6; the D gene could be TRBD1 or TRBD2 (5 bases each). Germline CDR1 reads MNHNY; CDR2 reads SVGAGI (reference sequence). V lost 6 bases and J lost 0, with 15 bases in between. This CDR3 has 17 residues.

The CDR3 region is CSVDRAANSPLHF. DNA for the CDR3: TGCAGCGTTGACAGGGCGGCAAATTCACCCCTCCACTTT. The V and J genes are TRBV29-1 and TRBJ1-6; D perhaps matches TRBD1 (5 bases). There are 13 residues in the CDR3. The V gene's germline CDR1 is SQVTM and CDR2 ANQGSEA. Trimming took 3 bases from V and 7 from J, leaving 10 bases between them.

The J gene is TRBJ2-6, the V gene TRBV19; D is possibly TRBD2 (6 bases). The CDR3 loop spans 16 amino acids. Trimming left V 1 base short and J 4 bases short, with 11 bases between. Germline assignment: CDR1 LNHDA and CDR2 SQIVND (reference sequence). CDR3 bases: TGTGCCAGTAGTATAGTCGGAGGGAACGGGGCCAACGTCCTGACTTTC. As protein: CASSIVGGNGANVLTF.

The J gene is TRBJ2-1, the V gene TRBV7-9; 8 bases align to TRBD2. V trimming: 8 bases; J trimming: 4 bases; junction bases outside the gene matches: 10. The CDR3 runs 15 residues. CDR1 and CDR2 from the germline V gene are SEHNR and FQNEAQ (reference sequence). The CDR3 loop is CASGPVSGDYNEQFF. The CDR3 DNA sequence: TGTGCCAGCGGCCCTGTTAGCGGGGATTACAATGAGCAGTTCTTC.

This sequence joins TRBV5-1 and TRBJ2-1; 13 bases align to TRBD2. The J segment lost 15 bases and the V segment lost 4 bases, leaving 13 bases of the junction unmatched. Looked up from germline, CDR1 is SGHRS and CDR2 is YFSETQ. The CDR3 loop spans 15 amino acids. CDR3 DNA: TGCGCCAGCAGCGCTTCCGTACTAGCGGGGGGGCCAGTGTTCTTC. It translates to CASSASVLAGGPVFF. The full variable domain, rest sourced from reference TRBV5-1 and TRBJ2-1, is KAGVTQTPRYLIKTRGQQVTLSCSPISGHRSVSWYQQTPGQGLQFLFEYFSETQRNKGNFPGRFSGRQFSNSRSEMNVSTLELGDSALYLCASSASVLAGGPVFFGPGTRLTVL.

CDR3 sequence (DNA): TGTGCCAGTAGTAAGTCGGGAGTCTTTGGAAACACCATATATTTT. This sequence encodes CASSKSGVFGNTIYF. This chain uses TRBV19 with TRBJ1-3; D is ambiguous. Germline-derived CDR1 and CDR2 are LNHDA and SQIVND (reference sequence). The V end was cut by 4 bases, the J end by 3 bases, with 13 bases between. The CDR3 sequence is 15 residues long.

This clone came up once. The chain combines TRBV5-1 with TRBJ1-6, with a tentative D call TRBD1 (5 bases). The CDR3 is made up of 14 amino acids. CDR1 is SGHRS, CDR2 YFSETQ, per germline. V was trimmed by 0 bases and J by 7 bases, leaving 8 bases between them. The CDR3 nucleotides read TGCGCCAGCAGCTTGGAGGCAGGGAATTCACCCCTCCACTTT. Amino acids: CASSLEAGNSPLHF.

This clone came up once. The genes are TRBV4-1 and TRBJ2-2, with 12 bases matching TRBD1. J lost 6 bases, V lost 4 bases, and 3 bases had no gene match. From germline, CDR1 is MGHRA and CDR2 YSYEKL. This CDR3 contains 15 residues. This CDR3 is CASSRGQGASGELFF. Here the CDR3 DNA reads TGCGCCAGCAGCCGGGGACAGGGGGCCTCCGGGGAGCTGTTTTTT.

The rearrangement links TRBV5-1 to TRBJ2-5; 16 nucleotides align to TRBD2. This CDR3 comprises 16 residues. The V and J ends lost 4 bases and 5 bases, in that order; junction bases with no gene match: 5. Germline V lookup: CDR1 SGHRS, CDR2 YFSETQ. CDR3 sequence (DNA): TGCGCCAGCAGCCCGGGACTAGCGGGGGGGCCGGAGACCCAGTACTTC. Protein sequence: CASSPGLAGGPETQYF.

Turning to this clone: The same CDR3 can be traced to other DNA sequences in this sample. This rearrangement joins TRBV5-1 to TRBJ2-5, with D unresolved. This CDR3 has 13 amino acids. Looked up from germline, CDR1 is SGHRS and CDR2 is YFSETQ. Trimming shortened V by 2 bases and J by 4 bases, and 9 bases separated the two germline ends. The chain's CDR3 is CASSLGARETQYF. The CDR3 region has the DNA TGCGCCAGCAGCTTAGGAGCTCGAGAGACCCAGTACTTC.

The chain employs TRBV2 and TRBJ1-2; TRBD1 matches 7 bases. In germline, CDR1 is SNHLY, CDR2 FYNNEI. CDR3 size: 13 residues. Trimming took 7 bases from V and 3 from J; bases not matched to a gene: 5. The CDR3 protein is CASIRQGYYGYTF. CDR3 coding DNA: TGTGCCAGCATCAGACAGGGATACTATGGCTACACCTTC.

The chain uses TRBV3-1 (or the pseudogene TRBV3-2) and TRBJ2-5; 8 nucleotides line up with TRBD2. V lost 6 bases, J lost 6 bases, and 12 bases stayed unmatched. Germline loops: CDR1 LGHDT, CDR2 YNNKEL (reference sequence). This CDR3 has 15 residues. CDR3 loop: CASRELAAPLKTQYF. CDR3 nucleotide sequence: TGTGCCAGCAGAGAACTAGCGGCCCCTCTGAAGACCCAGTACTTC.

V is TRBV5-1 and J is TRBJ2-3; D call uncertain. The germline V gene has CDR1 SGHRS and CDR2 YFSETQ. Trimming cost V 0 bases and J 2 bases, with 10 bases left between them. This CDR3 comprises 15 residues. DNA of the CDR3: TGCGCCAGCAGCTTGGGACACCTGGTCACAGATACGCAGTATTTT. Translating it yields CASSLGHLVTDTQYF.

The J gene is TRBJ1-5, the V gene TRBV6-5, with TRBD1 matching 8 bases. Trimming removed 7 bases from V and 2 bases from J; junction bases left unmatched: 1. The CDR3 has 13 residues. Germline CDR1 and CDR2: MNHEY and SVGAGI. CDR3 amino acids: CASKTGGNQPQHF. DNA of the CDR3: TGTGCCAGCAAGACAGGGGGCAATCAGCCCCAGCATTTT.

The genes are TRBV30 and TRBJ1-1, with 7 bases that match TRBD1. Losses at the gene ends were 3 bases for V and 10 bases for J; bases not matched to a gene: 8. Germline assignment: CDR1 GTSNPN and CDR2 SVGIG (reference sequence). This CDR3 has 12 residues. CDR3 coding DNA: TGTGCCTGGAGCGCCCTCCCAGGGGGAGCTTTCTTT. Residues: CAWSALPGGAFF.